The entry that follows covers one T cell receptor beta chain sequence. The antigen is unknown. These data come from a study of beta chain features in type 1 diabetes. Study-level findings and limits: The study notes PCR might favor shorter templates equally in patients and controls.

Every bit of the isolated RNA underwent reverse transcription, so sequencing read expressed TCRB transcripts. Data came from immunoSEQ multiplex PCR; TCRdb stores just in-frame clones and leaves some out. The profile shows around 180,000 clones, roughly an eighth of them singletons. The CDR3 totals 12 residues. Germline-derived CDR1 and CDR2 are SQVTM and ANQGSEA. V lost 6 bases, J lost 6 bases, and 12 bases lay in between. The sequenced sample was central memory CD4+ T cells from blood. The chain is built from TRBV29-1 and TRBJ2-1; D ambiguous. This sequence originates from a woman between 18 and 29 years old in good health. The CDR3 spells CSVTRVGNEQFF. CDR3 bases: TGCAGCGTGACTCGGGTGGGCAATGAGCAGTTCTTC.